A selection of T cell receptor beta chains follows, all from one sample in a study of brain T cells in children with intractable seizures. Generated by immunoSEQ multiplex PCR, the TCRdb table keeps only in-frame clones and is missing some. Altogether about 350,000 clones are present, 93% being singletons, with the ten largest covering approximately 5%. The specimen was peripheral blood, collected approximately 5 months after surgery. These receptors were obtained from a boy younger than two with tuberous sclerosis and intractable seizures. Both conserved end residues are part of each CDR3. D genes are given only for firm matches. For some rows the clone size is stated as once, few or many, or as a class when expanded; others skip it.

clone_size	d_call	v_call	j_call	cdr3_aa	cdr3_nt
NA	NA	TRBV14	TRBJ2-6	CASSHFSGANVLTF	TGTGCCAGCAGCCACTTTTCTGGGGCCAACGTCCTGACTTTC
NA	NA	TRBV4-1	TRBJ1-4	CASSQVFLEKLFF	TGCGCCAGCAGCCAAGTTTTCCTTGAAAAACTGTTTTTT
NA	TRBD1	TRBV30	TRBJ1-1	CAWSRGQGGTEAFF	TGTGCCTGGAGTCGCGGGCAGGGGGGAACTGAAGCTTTCTTT
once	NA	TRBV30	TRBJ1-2	CAWSVSGGADGYTF	TGTGCCTGGAGTGTAAGTGGGGGCGCAGACGGCTACACCTTC
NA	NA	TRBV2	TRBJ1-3	CASMGGAGNTIYF	TGTGCCAGCATGGGGGGGGCTGGAAACACCATATATTTT
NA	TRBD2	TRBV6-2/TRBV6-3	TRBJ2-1	CASSSGTKYNEQFF	TGTGCCAGCAGTTCCGGGACTAAATACAATGAGCAGTTCTTC
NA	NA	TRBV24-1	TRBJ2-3	CATSDSIGSQYF	TGTGCCACCAGTGATTCGATAGGATCGCAGTATTTT
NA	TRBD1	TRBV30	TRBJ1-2	CAWSGTGVAGYTF	TGTGCCTGGAGTGGGACAGGGGTGGCGGGCTACACCTTC
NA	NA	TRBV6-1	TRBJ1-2	CASSEGGYGYTF	TGTGCCAGCAGTGAAGGGGGCTATGGCTACACCTTC
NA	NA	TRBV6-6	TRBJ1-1	CASSYSRGVNTEAFF	TGTGCCAGCAGTTACTCGAGAGGGGTGAACACTGAAGCTTTCTTT
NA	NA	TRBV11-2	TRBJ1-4	CASSLWGANEKLFF	TGTGCCAGCAGCTTATGGGGGGCGAATGAAAAACTGTTTTTT
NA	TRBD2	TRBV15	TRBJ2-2	CATRPGLAVYAGELFF	TGTGCCACCAGACCGGGACTAGCGGTCTACGCCGGGGAGCTGTTTTTT
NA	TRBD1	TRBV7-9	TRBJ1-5	CASSPGTGGQPQHF	TGTGCCAGCAGCCCAGGGACAGGTGGTCAGCCCCAGCATTTT
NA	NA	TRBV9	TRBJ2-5	CASSSPEREETQYF	TGTGCCAGCAGCTCCCCAGAGAGGGAAGAGACCCAGTACTTC
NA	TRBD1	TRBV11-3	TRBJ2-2	CASSLWTEGQGSNTGELFF	TGTGCCAGCAGCTTATGGACCGAGGGACAGGGATCGAACACCGGGGAGCTGTTTTTT
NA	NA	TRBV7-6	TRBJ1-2	CASSPLVVRNYGYTF	TGTGCCAGCAGCCCTTTGGTGGTGAGAAACTATGGCTACACCTTC
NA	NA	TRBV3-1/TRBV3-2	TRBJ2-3	CASSQEDRGYTQYF	TGTGCCAGCAGCCAAGAAGATCGGGGATATACGCAGTATTTT
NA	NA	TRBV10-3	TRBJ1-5	CAISDEGSNQPQHF	TGTGCCATCAGTGATGAAGGTAGCAATCAGCCCCAGCATTTT
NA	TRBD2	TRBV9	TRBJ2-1	CASSASGSYNEQFF	TGTGCCAGCAGCGCTAGCGGTTCCTACAATGAGCAGTTCTTC
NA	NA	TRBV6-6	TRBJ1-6	CASSYFPPGGDSPLHF	TGTGCCAGCAGTTACTTCCCCCCCGGGGGAGATTCACCCCTCCACTTT
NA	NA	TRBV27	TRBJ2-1	CASSFWGAPELRNEQFF	TGTGCCAGCAGTTTTTGGGGAGCGCCGGAATTACGCAATGAGCAGTTCTTC
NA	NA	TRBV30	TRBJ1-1	CAWDLTGTEAFF	TGTGCCTGGGATTTGACCGGCACTGAAGCTTTCTTT